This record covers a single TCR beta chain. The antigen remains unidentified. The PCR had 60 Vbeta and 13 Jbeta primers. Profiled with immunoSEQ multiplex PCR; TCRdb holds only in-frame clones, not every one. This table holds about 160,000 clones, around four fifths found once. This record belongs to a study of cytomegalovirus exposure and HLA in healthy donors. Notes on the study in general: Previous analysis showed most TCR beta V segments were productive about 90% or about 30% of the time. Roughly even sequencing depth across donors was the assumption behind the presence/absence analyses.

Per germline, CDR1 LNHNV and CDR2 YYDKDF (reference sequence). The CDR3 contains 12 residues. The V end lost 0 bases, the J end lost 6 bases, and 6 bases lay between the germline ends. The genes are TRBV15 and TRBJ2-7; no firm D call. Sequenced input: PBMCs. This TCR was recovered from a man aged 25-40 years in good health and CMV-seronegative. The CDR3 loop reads CATSRDRFEQYF. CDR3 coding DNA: TGTGCCACCAGCAGAGATCGTTTCGAGCAGTACTTC.